The next 9 T cell receptor beta chains were all read from a single sample in a study of identical twins. One entry per CDR3 protein results from TCRdb running MiXCR on the 5' RACE reads. The sample has fewer than 250,000 distinct CDR3 sequences, approximately 7.3% seen once. These data also formed part of another study, on yellow fever vaccine responses in identical twins.

Sequenced input: CD8+ T cells sorted from blood. These receptors were obtained from a woman aged 18 to 35 in good health.

This clonotype came up many times. CDR3 amino acids: CASGTSSYEQYF. The DNA for the CDR3 is TGCGCCAGCGGGACTAGCTCCTACGAGCAGTACTTC. The chain links TRBV10-1 to TRBJ2-7; 8 nucleotides match TRBD2. The CDR3 contains 12 residues. Germline V gene data show CDR1 as WNHNN and CDR2 as SYGVQD (reference sequence). The ends lost 8 bases at V and 0 bases at J; junction bases unmatched: 0.

This clonotype was recorded at least ten times. The gene calls are TRBV29-1 and TRBJ2-1, with a tentative D call TRBD1 (6 bases). The germline V gene encodes CDR1 SQVTM and CDR2 ANQGSEA. Trimming removed 6 bases at V and 5 bases at J, with 14 bases between. The CDR3 length is 13 residues. The CDR3: CSVTGTNNNEQFF. CDR3 DNA: TGCAGCGTAACCGGGACAAATAACAATGAGCAGTTCTTC.

This sequence joins TRBV4-2 and TRBJ2-3; 7 nucleotides line up with TRBD1. There are 17 residues in the CDR3. Germline V gene sequence: CDR1 LGHNA, CDR2 YNFKEQ. Trimming took 4 bases from V and 1 from J; bases not matched to a gene: 11. The CDR3 region has the DNA TGTGCCAGCAGCCGCAGAAGGCCCGGACAGGGCACAGATACGCAGTATTTT. Protein: CASSRRRPGQGTDTQYF.

The chain uses TRBV5-1 and TRBJ2-5; 9 bases map to TRBD1. Trimming at V came to 4 bases and at J to 5 bases, leaving 12 bases not matched to a gene. Germline V gene lookup returns CDR1 SGHRS and CDR2 YFSETQ. This CDR3 comprises 16 residues. Here the CDR3 DNA reads TGCGCCAGCAGCGTCTTGGACAGGGGCGCCTGGGAGACCCAGTACTTC. It codes for CASSVLDRGAWETQYF.

This clonotype was observed a few times. The CDR3 nucleotides read TGTGCCAGCAGCCAGATAGCGGGAGCCTACGAGCAGTACTTC. Translating it yields CASSQIAGAYEQYF. The V call is TRBV7-9, the J call TRBJ2-7, with 9 bases fitting TRBD2. The CDR3 covers 14 residues. V lost 5 bases to trimming and J lost 2 bases; unmatched junction nucleotides: 4. Looked up from germline, CDR1 is SEHNR and CDR2 is FQNEAQ (reference sequence).

This clonotype was detected many times. The gene calls are TRBV20-1 and TRBJ1-4, with D unclear. Looked up from germline, CDR1 is DFQATT and CDR2 is SNEGSKA (reference sequence). V lost 0 bases and J 1 base, leaving 15 bases between the germline ends. The CDR3 is made up of 17 amino acids. CDR3 residues: CSARDRDQLGTNEKLFF. The CDR3 DNA is TGCAGTGCTAGAGATCGGGATCAACTGGGAACTAATGAAAAACTGTTTTTT.

Only a few counts were recorded for this clonotype. The chain joins TRBV15 to TRBJ2-2; 7 positions match TRBD1. Germline trimming cut 4 bases from V and 4 bases from J; bases unmatched to any gene: 6. The CDR3 is made up of 15 amino acids. The germline CDR1 and CDR2 sequences are LNHNV and YYDKDF (reference sequence). CDR3 nucleotide sequence: TGTGCCACCAGCAAGGACAGGCCAACCACCGGGGAGCTGTTTTTT. Its translation: CATSKDRPTTGELFF.

This clonotype was recorded many times. The chain joins TRBV4-1 to TRBJ2-1; TRBD1 might be the D (5 bases). Trimming took 3 bases from V and 6 from J, leaving 12 bases between them. The CDR3 totals 14 residues. Germline V gene sequence: CDR1 MGHRA, CDR2 YSYEKL. The CDR3 DNA is TGCGCCAGCAGCCAGACAGTGATTGGCAATGAGCAGTTCTTC. Translating it yields CASSQTVIGNEQFF.

This clonotype was detected a few times. The chain combines TRBV6-2 or TRBV6-3 with TRBJ2-2; D is unclear. CDR1 and CDR2 (germline): MNHEY, SVGEGT. CDR3 length: 15 residues. Trimming removed 2 bases at V and 2 bases at J, with 9 bases between. CDR3 DNA sequence: TGTGCCAGCAGTTACGAAGTGTCAAACACCGGGGAGCTGTTTTTT. This codes for CASSYEVSNTGELFF.